These T cell receptor beta chains were read from a single sample in a study of regulatory T cells in long-lasting Graves disease. Each CDR3 protein gets one entry after TCRdb re-called the multiplex PCR reads with MiXCR. The profile covers some 370,000 distinct CDR3 sequences, with 10% to 15% appearing a single time and approximately 17% taken by the ten largest. The sample was also reused in another study, on T cells in Graves' hyperthyroidism and ophthalmopathy.

The source material was peripheral blood mononuclear cells (PBMCs), sampled at new diagnosis, from a patient treated with antithyroid drugs. The source of these receptors is a woman younger than 35 with Graves disease. CDR3s include the opening cysteine and the closing phenylalanine or tryptophan. A D gene is named only where the DNA matches it firmly. Clone size is not always given. Where it is, it says once, few, many or a class for expanded clones.

TRBJ2-5,TRBV12-3/TRBV12-4,TRBD2,many,CASSVAGGQETQYF,TGTGCCAGCAGTGTAGCGGGGGGACAAGAGACCCAGTACTTC
TRBJ2-3,TRBV6-1,TRBD2,many,CASTKAGSTDTQYF,TGTGCCAGCACCAAAGCGGGGTCGACAGATACGCAGTATTTT
TRBJ1-4,TRBV20-1,-,many,CSARDYEKLFF,TGCAGTGCTAGAGATTATGAAAAACTGTTTTTT
TRBJ2-7,TRBV28,-,many,CASSLVSAGQKTYEQYF,TGTGCCAGCAGTTTAGTAAGTGCCGGGCAGAAAACATACGAGCAGTACTTC
TRBJ2-5,TRBV20-1,TRBD2,many,CSAGRPSGATLQETQYF,TGCAGTGCCGGAAGGCCTAGCGGGGCGACGCTCCAAGAGACCCAGTACTTC
TRBJ2-1,TRBV24-1,TRBD2,many,CATSEGRDEQFF,TGTGCCACCTCGGAGGGGAGGGATGAGCAGTTCTTC
TRBJ2-5,TRBV12-3/TRBV12-4,TRBD1,many,CASSYNRGSAETQYF,TGTGCCAGCAGTTACAACAGGGGTTCCGCGGAGACCCAGTACTTC
TRBJ2-7,TRBV11-3,TRBD2,many,CASSLDGSSGPYEQYF,TGTGCCAGCAGCTTAGATGGATCTAGCGGTCCCTACGAGCAGTACTTC
TRBJ1-3,TRBV28,-,few,CASSKTWDIGNTIYF,TGTGCCAGCAGCAAAACCTGGGACATCGGAAACACCATATATTTT
TRBJ2-1,TRBV20-1,TRBD2,-,CSAREASGEGFNEQFF,TGCAGTGCTAGAGAGGCTAGCGGGGAGGGGTTCAATGAGCAGTTCTTC
TRBJ2-1,TRBV12-3/TRBV12-4,TRBD1,many,CASTPGQAYNEQFF,TGTGCCAGCACCCCGGGACAGGCCTACAATGAGCAGTTCTTC
TRBJ2-1,TRBV7-3,TRBD2,many,CASSMGASGRAMNEQFF,TGTGCCAGCAGCATGGGGGCTAGCGGGAGGGCTATGAATGAGCAGTTCTTC
TRBJ2-1,TRBV5-4,-,few,CASSLWGSRKLPYNEQFF,TGTGCCAGCAGCTTGTGGGGCTCAAGGAAGTTGCCCTACAATGAGCAGTTCTTC
TRBJ2-5,TRBV6-1,TRBD2,many,CASSPSSWTSGKETQYF,TGTGCCAGCAGTCCTTCATCGTGGACTAGCGGCAAAGAGACCCAGTACTTC
TRBJ2-7,TRBV2,-,many,CASSSRDASSYEQYF,TGTGCCAGCAGTTCCCGGGACGCCAGCTCCTACGAGCAGTACTTC
TRBJ1-5,TRBV7-2,-,few,CASSLGVGDQPQHF,TGTGCCAGCAGCTTAGGTGTTGGGGATCAGCCCCAGCATTTT
TRBJ2-3,TRBV10-3,-,-,CAISEGGSDTQYF,TGTGCCATCAGTGAAGGGGGTTCAGATACGCAGTATTTT
TRBJ1-1,TRBV15,-,many,CATSSKGSDTEAFF,TGTGCCACCAGCTCAAAGGGATCGGACACTGAAGCTTTCTTT
TRBJ1-1,TRBV6-1,TRBD1,-,CASSGGTALYTEAFF,TGTGCCAGCAGTGGGGGGACAGCCCTGTACACTGAAGCTTTCTTT
TRBJ1-5,TRBV28,-,many,CASSLFYDDWGSKPQHF,TGTGCCAGCAGTTTGTTTTATGACGATTGGGGGAGTAAGCCCCAGCATTTT
TRBJ2-7,TRBV12-3/TRBV12-4,-,many,CASSPQGNEQYF,TGTGCCAGCAGTCCCCAGGGAAACGAGCAGTACTTC
TRBJ2-6,TRBV7-8,TRBD1,many,CASRGYRGPLTGANVLTF,TGTGCCAGCAGGGGGTACAGGGGGCCTTTGACTGGGGCCAACGTCCTGACTTTC
TRBJ2-5,TRBV4-2,-,many,CASSQNPYSGETQYF,TGTGCCAGCAGCCAAAACCCCTACAGTGGAGAGACCCAGTACTTC
TRBJ2-1,TRBV20-1,-,many,CSASHNEQFF,TGCAGTGCTAGTCATAATGAGCAGTTCTTC
TRBJ2-1,TRBV28,TRBD2,many,CASEEAGGWNYNEQFF,TGTGCCAGCGAAGAGGCGGGAGGGTGGAATTACAATGAGCAGTTCTTC
TRBJ1-4,TRBV27,-,many,CASSSSRANEKLFF,TGTGCCAGCAGTTCGTCCAGAGCTAATGAAAAACTGTTTTTT
TRBJ1-5,TRBV30,-,many,CAWSALGLSNQPQHF,TGTGCCTGGAGCGCCCTAGGTCTTAGCAATCAGCCCCAGCATTTT
TRBJ2-1,TRBV12-3/TRBV12-4,TRBD2,many,CASRPPPGGGPRRNEQFF,TGTGCCAGCAGGCCCCCACCGGGCGGGGGGCCCAGAAGGAATGAGCAGTTCTTC
TRBJ2-7,TRBV6-2/TRBV6-3,TRBD2,many,CASSYQREGISYEQYF,TGTGCCAGCAGTTACCAGCGGGAGGGCATCTCCTACGAGCAGTACTTC
TRBJ2-1,TRBV28,TRBD1,many,CASSSPPGGEQFF,TGTGCCAGCAGTTCCCCGCCAGGGGGTGAGCAGTTCTTC
TRBJ2-1,TRBV7-8,TRBD2,many,CASGPSGEYNEQFF,TGTGCCAGCGGTCCTAGCGGGGAGTACAATGAGCAGTTCTTC
TRBJ1-1,TRBV12-3/TRBV12-4,TRBD1,many,CASSLGQGIPEAFF,TGTGCCAGCAGTTTGGGACAGGGGATCCCTGAAGCTTTCTTT
TRBJ2-1,TRBV7-8,-,many,CASSLVGARDNEQFF,TGTGCCAGCAGCTTAGTAGGGGCGCGGGACAATGAGCAGTTCTTC
TRBJ1-5,TRBV6-1,-,few,CASNKGQVERQPQHF,TGTGCCAGCAATAAGGGGCAGGTTGAACGACAGCCCCAGCATTTT
TRBJ2-7,TRBV7-9,TRBD2,many,CASSQSGISYEQYF,TGTGCCAGCAGCCAAAGCGGGATCTCCTACGAGCAGTACTTC
TRBJ1-2,TRBV29-1,-,many,CSVDSGTDYGYTF,TGCAGCGTTGACTCTGGGACGGACTATGGCTACACCTTC
TRBJ1-5,TRBV5-1,TRBD1,many,CASSTGTRPGGTDTQHF,TGCGCCAGCAGCACAGGGACCCGGCCGGGGGGGACAGATACGCAGCATTTT
TRBJ2-1,TRBV27,-,many,CASSSKLAVVLNSYNEQFF,TGTGCCAGCAGTTCAAAACTAGCAGTCGTTCTAAACTCCTACAATGAGCAGTTCTTC
TRBJ2-5,TRBV6-1,-,many,CASRPTVSETQYF,TGTGCCAGCAGACCAACGGTGTCTGAGACCCAGTACTTC
TRBJ1-1,TRBV10-3,-,many,CAISGGTGTEAFF,TGTGCCATCAGTGGGGGGACGGGGACTGAAGCTTTCTTT
TRBJ2-3,TRBV5-1,-,few,CASNPDGREIGAQYF,TGCGCCAGCAACCCGGACGGACGGGAGATTGGGGCGCAGTATTTT
TRBJ2-1,TRBV18,-,many,CASSPPVESGQFF,TGTGCCAGCTCACCACCGGTGGAGTCGGGTCAGTTCTTC
TRBJ1-5,TRBV19,-,few,CASSSYRIVNQPQHF,TGTGCCAGTAGTAGCTACAGGATCGTCAATCAGCCCCAGCATTTT
TRBJ1-1,TRBV6-1,-,many,CASSATGLRGAFF,TGTGCCAGCAGTGCGACAGGACTTAGGGGAGCTTTCTTT
TRBJ1-5,TRBV15,-,-,CATSRDWGTKQPQHF,TGTGCCACCAGCAGAGATTGGGGGACGAAGCAGCCCCAGCATTTT
TRBJ1-1,TRBV14,-,many,CASSQVPGMNTEAFF,TGTGCCAGCAGCCAAGTCCCCGGCATGAACACTGAAGCTTTCTTT
TRBJ2-3,TRBV30,-,few,CAWATGFTDTQYF,TGTGCCTGGGCCACAGGGTTCACAGATACGCAGTATTTT
TRBJ2-2,TRBV19,-,-,CASRDWGLSSPGELFF,TGTGCCAGTAGGGACTGGGGGCTCTCTTCTCCCGGGGAGCTGTTTTTT
TRBJ2-1,TRBV9,TRBD2,few,CASSVEGGSGKHNEQFF,TGTGCCAGCAGCGTAGAGGGGGGTAGCGGGAAGCACAATGAGCAGTTCTTC
TRBJ1-5,TRBV28,-,few,CASSLMYSNQPQHF,TGTGCCAGCAGTTTAATGTATAGCAATCAGCCCCAGCATTTT
TRBJ2-1,TRBV19,TRBD2,-,CASKNGRAHEQFF,TGTGCCAGTAAAAACGGGAGGGCCCATGAGCAGTTCTTC
TRBJ2-3,TRBV12-3/TRBV12-4,-,-,CASSSSVSTDTQYF,TGTGCCAGCAGTTCAAGTGTAAGCACAGATACGCAGTATTTT
TRBJ2-5,TRBV3-1,-,many,CASSQGQRLKETQYF,TGTGCCAGCAGCCAAGGACAGCGGTTAAAAGAGACCCAGTACTTC
TRBJ1-1,TRBV7-9,-,many,CASSLARGKGTEAFF,TGTGCCAGCAGCTTAGCCAGGGGAAAGGGCACTGAAGCTTTCTTT
TRBJ2-3,TRBV3-1,-,many,CASSPTLTQGTTDTQYF,TGTGCCAGCAGCCCCACACTGACTCAGGGGACCACAGATACGCAGTATTTT
TRBJ2-1,TRBV7-2,TRBD2,-,CASSHGTSYLIEQFF,TGTGCCAGCAGCCACGGGACTAGTTACCTCATTGAGCAGTTCTTC
TRBJ1-5,TRBV18,TRBD1,many,CASAERQGNQPQHF,TGTGCCAGCGCAGAACGACAGGGGAATCAGCCCCAGCATTTT
TRBJ2-1,TRBV27,TRBD1,many,CASNRGRLVNEQFF,TGTGCCAGCAACAGGGGGCGGTTAGTCAATGAGCAGTTCTTC